This T cell receptor (beta chain) was sequenced during a study of blood T cell repertoires in COVID-19. The V gene's germline CDR1 is MDHEN and CDR2 SYDVKM. V trimming: 3 bases; J trimming: 3 bases; junction bases outside the gene matches: 1. The CDR3 is 14 amino acids. Under the authors' procedure: Cell counts per sample came from amplifying reference gene primers. Some clones are missing from TCRdb's copy, which holds only in-frame ones; the method was immunoSEQ multiplex PCR. The V and J calls and clone size are taken from that table; D and trimming were inferred from the DNA. This repertoire shows approximately 170,000 clones, less than 85% found once; its top ten account for under 3.5%.

The chain couples TRBV28 to TRBJ2-1; 8 positions agree with TRBD1. This sequence was found in a woman of 80 years or more with acute or convalescent COVID-19. Material: peripheral blood. The CDR3 nucleotides are TGTGCCAGCAGTTTGGGACAGGTCTACAATGAGCAGTTCTTC. Translating it yields CASSLGQVYNEQFF.